The T cell receptor beta chain under discussion was sequenced for a study of T-cell reconstitution after alpha-beta-depleted transplantation in children. Unique molecular identifiers were used in preparing the TCRbeta library. TCRdb re-called the PCR reads with MiXCR, one entry per CDR3 protein. Of approximately 980,000 distinct CDR3 sequences listed, roughly 29% are singletons. Study-level points and caveats: At around two months after transplant, the alpha-beta T cells were reportedly derived from several hundred expanded clones that came from non-depleted graft cells. The authors attributed T-cell counts and diversity one year after transplant mostly to newly produced T cells.

As concerns this clonotype: Its antigen is not identified.

The ends were cut back, 0 bases at V and 3 bases at J, with 13 bases in the middle. CDR3 length: 16 amino acids. Germline V gene data show CDR1 as MNHEY and CDR2 as SVGAGI. Here the sequenced sample was PBMCs, mostly from graft donor cells, taken 360 days after TCRalphabeta/CD19-depleted stem cell transplant. The chain recombines TRBV6-5 with TRBJ2-3; TRBD2 is a possible D gene (5 bases). This TCR was recovered from a boy in the first two years of life who had a stem cell transplant for SCID, so the T cells may come from the graft donor. The CDR3 DNA is TGTGCCAGCAGTTACTCGTTCCAGCGGCTTACAGATACGCAGTATTTT. Its protein is CASSYSFQRLTDTQYF.